These 18 T cell receptor beta chains share one sample of origin, sequenced in a study of blood T cell repertoires in COVID-19. The method was immunoSEQ multiplex PCR; TCRdb's version includes in-frame clones alone and lacks a portion of them. The data show under 100,000 clones, 87% seen once. Specimen: peripheral blood. The receptor set was obtained from a male donor with acute or convalescent COVID-19.

The rearrangement links TRBV9 to TRBJ2-1; possible D gene TRBD1, 5 bases. The V end lost 1 base, the J end lost 6 bases, and 8 bases lay between the germline ends. The V gene's germline CDR1 is SGDLS and CDR2 YYNGEE. The CDR3 consists of 13 residues. The CDR3 bases are TGTGCCAGCAGCGTAACAGGATCCAATGAGCAGTTCTTC. Translation gives CASSVTGSNEQFF.

J is TRBJ1-2 and V is TRBV5-4; 10 bases agree with TRBD1. The CDR3 covers 15 residues. Germline V gives CDR1 SGHNT, CDR2 YYREEE (reference sequence). Losses at the gene ends were 3 bases for V and 2 bases for J; bases not matched to a gene: 4. CDR3 coding DNA: TGTGCCAGCAGCTCCCCGGGACAGGGGAACTATGGCTACACCTTC. This translates into CASSSPGQGNYGYTF.

This clone turned up a few times. Other nucleotide sequences in the sample specify the same CDR3. The J gene is TRBJ1-2, the V gene TRBV29-1; TRBD1 matches 9 bases. In germline, CDR1 is SQVTM, CDR2 ANQGSEA. This CDR3 has 14 amino acids. CDR3 coding DNA: TGCACCAAATGTGAGTGGACAGGGGTGAGTGGCTACACCTTC. This translates into CTKCEWTGVSGYTF.

The J gene is TRBJ2-1, the V gene TRBV24-1; 10 bases are a match to TRBD2. The V and J ends lost 7 bases and 5 bases, in that order; junction bases with no gene match: 4. The length of the CDR3 is 14 residues. CDR1 is KGHDR and CDR2 is SFDVKD in the germline V gene. The CDR3 sequence is CATRKSGGDNEQFF. The CDR3 DNA is TGTGCCACCAGGAAAAGCGGGGGGGACAATGAGCAGTTCTTC.

This sequence joins TRBV6-6 and TRBJ2-3; 8 nucleotides match TRBD1. V was clipped by 6 bases and J by 4 bases; unmatched bases: 12. This CDR3 region has 16 residues. The germline gives CDR1 MNHNY, CDR2 SVGAGI (reference sequence). CDR3 DNA sequence: TGTGCCAGCAGACCTTGGGCCAGGGGGCTAGCAGATACGCAGTATTTT. Translation gives CASRPWARGLADTQYF.

The gene calls are TRBV6-6 and TRBJ2-7, with 8 bases matching TRBD2. Trimming took 6 bases from V and 0 from J; bases not matched to a gene: 4. CDR1 and CDR2 (germline): MNHNY, SVGAGI (reference sequence). The CDR3 covers 14 residues. The CDR3 nucleotides read TGTGCCAGCAGAACGACTAGCGCCTCCTACGAGCAGTACTTC. Residues: CASRTTSASYEQYF.

The chain couples TRBV2 to TRBJ1-5, with D perhaps TRBD1 (6 bases). Trimming left V 6 bases short and J 0 bases short, with 12 bases between. This CDR3 region has 15 residues. Germline CDR1 is SNHLY and CDR2 is FYNNEI. DNA for the CDR3: TGTGCCAGCAGCCCGACAGGTCTTAGCAATCAGCCCCAGCATTTT. Translated, it gives CASSPTGLSNQPQHF.

V and J are TRBV11-2 and TRBJ1-3; D is uncertain. This CDR3 contains 14 residues. With 7 bases removed from V and 2 bases from J, the gap between germline ends came to 12 bases. Germline V gives CDR1 SGHAT, CDR2 FQNNGV. The CDR3 DNA follows: TGTGCCAGCACCAAGAGGGATACTGGAAACACCATATATTTT. Its protein product is CASTKRDTGNTIYF.

V is TRBV18 and J is TRBJ2-5; 8 bases match TRBD1. The CDR3 is 16 residues long. The J segment lost 5 bases and the V segment lost 2 bases, leaving 10 bases of the junction unmatched. The germline V gene has CDR1 KGHSH and CDR2 LQKENI. DNA of the CDR3: TGTGCCAGCTCACCAGATCGGGGACAGGCTCGGGAGACCCAGTACTTC. It encodes CASSPDRGQARETQYF.

The V gene is TRBV19, the J gene TRBJ1-5, with TRBD1 identical over 8 bases. V was clipped by 5 bases and J by 6 bases; unmatched bases: 9. The CDR3 is made up of 15 amino acids. The germline V gene encodes CDR1 LNHDA and CDR2 SQIVND (reference sequence). CDR3 sequence (DNA): TGTGCCAGTAGTCAGCCAGGGGGCGCGGGTCAGCCCCAGCATTTT. Protein product: CASSQPGGAGQPQHF.

This clone is a singleton in its sample. This sequence joins TRBV18 and TRBJ1-1; D is ambiguous. The CDR3 runs to 12 residues. The germline V and J ends were trimmed by 3 bases and 7 bases, with 9 bases remaining between them. Germline loops: CDR1 KGHSH, CDR2 LQKENI. CDR3 in amino acids: CASSPREGEAFF. The DNA for the CDR3 is TGTGCCAGCTCACCCCGGGAGGGTGAAGCTTTCTTT.

This chain links TRBV3-1 (or the pseudogene TRBV3-2) with TRBJ2-7, with D possibly TRBD2 on 6 matching bases. Trimming removed 0 bases from V and 4 bases from J, with 16 bases in between. The CDR3 has 16 amino acids. The germline gives CDR1 LGHDT, CDR2 YNNKEL (reference sequence). CDR3 nucleotides: TGTGCCAGCAGCCAAGACGGGGGTATACCCGTATACGAGCAGTACTTC. This sequence encodes CASSQDGGIPVYEQYF.

This clone was seen more than once but under ten times. The chain is built from TRBV5-1 and TRBJ2-6; 9 bases fit TRBD1. After removal of 2 bases from V and 0 bases from J, the junction contained 6 bases not matched to a gene. This CDR3 has 18 residues. Germline V lookup: CDR1 SGHRS, CDR2 YFSETQ. CDR3 sequence reads: CASSLDTGGGSGANVLTF. Written as DNA, the CDR3 is TGCGCCAGCAGCTTAGACACAGGGGGCGGCTCTGGGGCCAACGTCCTGACTTTC.

V is TRBV3-1 (or the pseudogene TRBV3-2) and J is TRBJ1-6, with a weak D call TRBD1 (6 bases). From germline, CDR1 is LGHDT and CDR2 YNNKEL (reference sequence). The CDR3 consists of 14 residues. Trimming cost V 3 bases and J 9 bases, with 12 bases left between them. The CDR3 here is CASSQTEGVSPLHF. DNA of the CDR3: TGTGCCAGCAGCCAGACCGAGGGGGTTTCACCCCTCCACTTT.

CDR3 sequence (DNA): TGCGCCAGCAGCCTAACTAGCGGGGGCTGGGCTGAGCAGTTCTTC. This translates into CASSLTSGGWAEQFF. The chain is built from TRBV5-1 and TRBJ2-1; TRBD2 aligns across 11 bases. The CDR3 is 15 amino acids. V trimming: 4 bases; J trimming: 9 bases; junction bases outside the gene matches: 9. Germline-derived CDR1 and CDR2 are SGHRS and YFSETQ.

In nucleotides, the CDR3 is TGTGCCAGTAGTTTGGGTTCGGGAGAGACCCAGTACTTC. It codes for CASSLGSGETQYF. V and J are TRBV19 and TRBJ2-5; no clear D gene. CDR1 and CDR2 (germline): LNHDA, SQIVND (reference sequence). With 5 bases removed from V and 4 bases from J, the gap between germline ends came to 11 bases. The CDR3 has 13 residues.

The chain recombines TRBV18 with TRBJ2-1; no firm D call. Trimming shortened V by 3 bases and J by 5 bases, and 5 bases separated the two germline ends. The CDR3 is 12 amino acids. Per germline, CDR1 KGHSH and CDR2 LQKENI. The CDR3 protein is CASSPYNNEQFF. The CDR3 bases are TGTGCCAGCTCACCTTACAACAATGAGCAGTTCTTC.

The chain links TRBV7-9 to TRBJ1-6; D is unresolved. CDR1 SEHNR and CDR2 FQNEAQ come from the germline V gene (reference sequence). This CDR3 comprises 16 residues. Between the trimmed V and J ends, which lost 4 bases and 5 bases, there was a span of 15 bases. CDR3 sequence reads: CASSSPDGGNNSPLHF. The CDR3 DNA reads as TGTGCCAGCAGCTCCCCGGACGGAGGAAATAATTCACCCCTCCACTTT.